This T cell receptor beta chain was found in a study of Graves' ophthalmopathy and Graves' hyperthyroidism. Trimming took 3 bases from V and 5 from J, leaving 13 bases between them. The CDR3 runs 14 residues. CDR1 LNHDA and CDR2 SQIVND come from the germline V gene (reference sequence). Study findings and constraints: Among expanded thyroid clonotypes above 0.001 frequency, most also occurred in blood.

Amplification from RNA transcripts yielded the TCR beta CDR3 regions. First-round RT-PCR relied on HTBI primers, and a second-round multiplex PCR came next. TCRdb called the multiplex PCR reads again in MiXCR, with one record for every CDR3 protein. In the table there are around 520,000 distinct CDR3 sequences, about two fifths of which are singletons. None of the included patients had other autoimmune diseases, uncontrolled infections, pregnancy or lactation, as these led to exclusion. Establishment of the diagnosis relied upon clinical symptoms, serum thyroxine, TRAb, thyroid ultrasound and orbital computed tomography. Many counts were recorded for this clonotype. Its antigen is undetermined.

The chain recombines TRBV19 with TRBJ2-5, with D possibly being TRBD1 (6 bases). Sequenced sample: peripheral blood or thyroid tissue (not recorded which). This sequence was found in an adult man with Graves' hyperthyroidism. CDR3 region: CASSIITGTETQYF. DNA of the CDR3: TGTGCCAGTAGTATCATCACAGGGACCGAGACCCAGTACTTC.